What follows describes a single T cell receptor beta chain. Data came from immunoSEQ multiplex PCR; TCRdb stores just in-frame clones and leaves some out. The sample lists 600,000 to 900,000 clones; approximately 85% were seen once. These data come from a study of shared T cell receptors in the human thymus. V lost 1 base and J lost 0; bases outside the gene matches: 7. Germline V CDR1 and CDR2: SGHRS, YFSETQ. This CDR3 has 17 residues. The data also belong to a second study, concerning human thymus T cells.

The receptor comes from a girl under three years old with a congenital heart defect. The sequencing input was thymocytes. V and J are TRBV5-1 and TRBJ2-7, with 10 bases matching TRBD1. CDR3 sequence reads: CASSLSRDRGSSYEQYF. The CDR3 nucleotides read TGCGCCAGCAGCTTGTCCCGGGACAGGGGTTCCTCCTACGAGCAGTACTTC.